The text below deals with one T cell receptor beta chain. This specimen belongs to a study of T cells after somatic rescue of genetic block. The CDR3 loop spans 15 amino acids. V dropped 11 bases and J dropped 3; count of bases not matched to a gene: 14. Looked up from germline, CDR1 is SGHNT and CDR2 is YENEEA. TCRdb's copy holds only in-frame clones and misses some; the assay was immunoSEQ multiplex PCR. The sample carries 88,000 or so clones, 70% to 90% recorded once. This TCR was sampled from a woman aged 18 to 35. The chain uses TRBV11-3 and TRBJ2-3, with 7 bases identical to TRBD1. Sequencing used peripheral blood mononuclear cells (PBMCs). The CDR3 coding sequence is TGTGCCTCCCCGCCCGACAGGGAAGATACAGATACGCAGTATTTT. It specifies CASPPDREDTDTQYF.